This TCR beta chain was sequenced during a study of blood T cell repertoires in COVID-19. The CDR3 loop spans 16 amino acids. The V and J ends lost 3 bases and 0 bases, in that order; junction bases with no gene match: 5. Germline V gene lookup returns CDR1 LGHDT and CDR2 YNNKEL (reference sequence). The method was immunoSEQ multiplex PCR; TCRdb's version includes in-frame clones alone and lacks a portion of them. The sample gives roughly 90,000 clones, 70% to 85% of which show up once; around 3.3% is in the top ten. The receptor was isolated from a woman older than 75 with COVID-19, enrolled during active disease. Material for sequencing was peripheral blood. The chain is built from TRBV3-1 (or the pseudogene TRBV3-2) and TRBJ1-2; 9 bases line up with TRBD1. The CDR3: CASSQAGTGPNYGYTF. CDR3 in DNA: TGTGCCAGCAGCCAGGCAGGGACAGGGCCTAACTATGGCTACACCTTC.